This entry concerns a single T cell receptor (beta chain). The sample is drawn from a study of shared T cell receptors in the human thymus. The CDR3 is made up of 17 amino acids. Germline values: CDR1 GTSNPN, CDR2 SVGIG (reference sequence). With 2 bases removed from V and 0 bases from J, the gap between germline ends came to 17 bases. Clones were read by immunoSEQ multiplex PCR, and TCRdb kept only the in-frame ones, dropping some. The sample includes about 540,000 clones, about four fifths of them seen just once. These data also featured in a second study, about human thymus T cells. Per that study: Thymus specimens were resections from corrective heart surgery. Thymic as well as blood repertoires seemed to favor certain V and J genes unevenly. Thymic repertoires of unrelated individuals were reported in related research to overlap highly.

This TCR derives from a boy under two years old with a congenital heart defect. The sequenced sample consisted of thymocytes. V and J are TRBV30 and TRBJ2-1; D is unclear. CDR3 sequence: CAWSPPPRSPSYNEQFF. For the CDR3, the DNA is TGTGCCTGGAGTCCCCCCCCGCGGTCCCCCTCCTACAATGAGCAGTTCTTC.